The rows below give T cell receptor beta chains drawn from one sample of a study of shared clonotypes between healthy human individuals. Some clones are missing from TCRdb's copy, which holds only in-frame ones; the method was immunoSEQ multiplex PCR. The sample records approximately 340,000 clones, around 72% being singletons. What was sequenced was memory CD4+ T cells sorted from blood. The source is a man aged 30 to 45 in good health. Both conserved end residues are part of each CDR3. The D gene is left open where the match is weak. Only part of the rows carry a size: once, few, many, or a class if the clone is expanded.

v_call	j_call	clone_size	d_call	cdr3_nt	cdr3_aa
TRBV7-8	TRBJ2-7	.	TRBD2	TGTGCCAGCAGCTTCGGAGGAGCGGGGGTCTCCTACGAGCAGTACTTC	CASSFGGAGVSYEQYF
TRBV29-1	TRBJ2-3	.	.	TGCAGCACCACCGTCAAGGACCCCGATACGCAGTATTTT	CSTTVKDPDTQYF
TRBV27	TRBJ2-5	.	.	TGTGCCAGCAGTGCGCAGGGGCCGCCTTCAGAGACCCAGTACTTC	CASSAQGPPSETQYF
TRBV6-1	TRBJ2-7	few	.	TGTGCCAGCACCTCGTTTAGCGGAGCCTACGAGCAGTACTTC	CASTSFSGAYEQYF
TRBV14	TRBJ2-5	.	.	TGTGCCAGCAGCCAGAATCGGGAGACCCAGTACTTC	CASSQNRETQYF
TRBV6-1	TRBJ2-3	.	.	TGTGCCAGCAGTGAAGTCGCCCAGCAGGCAGATACGCAGTATTTT	CASSEVAQQADTQYF
TRBV18	TRBJ2-7	.	TRBD2	TGTGCCAGCTCCCACCAGGGGTCTAGCGGGGCTTCCTACGAGCAGTACTTC	CASSHQGSSGASYEQYF
TRBV5-5	TRBJ2-3	.	.	TGTGCCAGCAGCTTGAGACAGTTGAGTTTTACAGATACGCAGTATTTT	CASSLRQLSFTDTQYF
TRBV18	TRBJ2-3	.	TRBD2	TGTGCCAGCTCACCAGAGCGGGAGGGCCTTTATTTT	CASSPEREGLYF
TRBV29-1	TRBJ2-3	.	.	TGCAGCGTTGAATGGTCGGGCACAGATACGCAGTATTTT	CSVEWSGTDTQYF
TRBV5-1	TRBJ2-1	.	TRBD1	TGCGCCAGCAGCTGGGCGGGACAGGGGGCCTACAATGAGCAGTTCTTC	CASSWAGQGAYNEQFF
TRBV15	TRBJ2-5	few	.	TGTGCCACCAGCAGAGGGGAGCGGGCCTCAGACCAAGAGACCCAGTACTTC	CATSRGERASDQETQYF
TRBV6-5	TRBJ2-3	.	TRBD1	TGTGCCAGCAGCTTTTCGGACAGGGGAAGAGGTACGCAGTATTTT	CASSFSDRGRGTQYF
TRBV28	TRBJ1-1	few	.	TGTGCCAGCAGTGACACGAACACTGAAGCTTTCTTT	CASSDTNTEAFF
TRBV7-9	TRBJ2-1	.	.	TGTGCCAGCAGCCCTTCGAGCGAGCGGGCCCAGTTCTTC	CASSPSSERAQFF
TRBV5-4	TRBJ2-7	.	.	TGTGCCAGCAGCCCCCAAGGAGCGGACTCCTACGAGCAGTACTTC	CASSPQGADSYEQYF
TRBV28	TRBJ1-5	.	TRBD1	TGTGCCAGCAGCCGACGACAGGGGATAGGCAATCAGCCCCAGCATTTT	CASSRRQGIGNQPQHF
TRBV28	TRBJ1-1	.	.	TGTGCCAGCAGTCCGGGAGGGCCAGTCACTGAAGCTTTCTTT	CASSPGGPVTEAFF
TRBV14	TRBJ1-1	.	.	TGTGCCAGCAGCCAATTCCAGGGGAACACTGAAGCTTTCTTT	CASSQFQGNTEAFF
TRBV18	TRBJ2-7	many	.	TGTGCCAGCTCACCCACGGTCGACTGGGAGCAGTACTTC	CASSPTVDWEQYF
TRBV18	TRBJ2-1	.	.	TGTGCCAGCTCACCGGAGGATGAGCAGTTCTTC	CASSPEDEQFF
TRBV10-1	TRBJ2-1	.	TRBD2	TGCGCCAGCAGTGATGGCTTTGGCGGGAGGTTACCCTACAATGAGCAGTTCTTC	CASSDGFGGRLPYNEQFF
TRBV18	TRBJ2-5	.	TRBD2	TGTGCCAGCTCGCCCCGGGGGGGTATGGAGACCCAGTACTTC	CASSPRGGMETQYF
TRBV2	TRBJ2-1	few	TRBD2	TGTGCCAGCAGTGAGTGGGAGGGAGGAAATGAGCAGTTCTTC	CASSEWEGGNEQFF
TRBV10-1	TRBJ2-3	.	.	TGCGCCAGCGGGGACCGAGATACGCAGTATTTT	CASGDRDTQYF
TRBV28	TRBJ2-3	.	.	TGTGCCAGCAGTTTCCGAAGCACAGATACGCAGTATTTT	CASSFRSTDTQYF
TRBV7-2	TRBJ2-7	.	.	TGTGCCAGCAGCTGGCGGGCTACCTACGAGCAGTACTTC	CASSWRATYEQYF